This T cell receptor (beta chain) comes out of a study of blood T cell repertoires in COVID-19. The overall study: Researchers got acute and convalescent COVID-19 samples from the United States, Italy and Spain. T cells, B-cell-depleted T cells, or PBMCs supplied cDNA or gDNA.

Per the original methods: Reference gene primer amplification in the assay estimated nucleated cell counts. Clones were read by immunoSEQ multiplex PCR, and TCRdb kept only the in-frame ones, dropping some. Clone size and V and J calls were adopted from that table, with D and trimming inferred from the DNA. The table includes 70,000 or so clones, 90% detected once. The CDR3 spans 17 residues. Germline CDR1 and CDR2: SGHAT and FQNNGV. V gave up 2 bases and J gave up 0 bases, with 14 bases separating them. This sequence joins TRBV11-2 and TRBJ2-1, with TRBD2 as a possible D gene (6 bases). Sequencing input: peripheral blood. This clonotype was obtained from a human donor in a cohort sampled during active COVID-19. CDR3 region: CASSLNSGEVSYNEQFF. CDR3 bases: TGTGCCAGCAGCTTAAATTCGGGGGAGGTCTCCTACAATGAGCAGTTCTTC.